The 18 T cell receptor beta chains given below trace back to one sample, sequenced in a study of T cell clonality in common variable immunodeficiency. Some clones are missing from TCRdb's copy, which holds only in-frame ones; the method was immunoSEQ multiplex PCR. Altogether roughly 48,000 clones were found in the sample, and no singletons occur. Material for sequencing was peripheral blood mononuclear cells. The receptor source for this set is a person aged 18 to 70 in good health.

This clone was counted between two and nine times. The read comes to an end 3 residues before the CDR3 does, leaving the germline J gene to fill in the end. The chain carries TRBV18 and TRBJ1-1; a possible D gene is TRBD1 (6 bases). The V gene's germline CDR1 is KGHSH and CDR2 LQKENI. The germline V and J ends were trimmed by 3 bases and 4 bases, with 15 bases remaining between them. The CDR3 loop spans 15 amino acids. The sequenced part of the CDR3 DNA is TGTGCCAGCTCACCTACCGGGGGGCAGGGCACTGAA. Protein sequence: CASSPTGGQGTE. The whole CDR3 protein is CASSPTGGQGTEAFF.

This clone was counted ten times or more. The read comes to an end 3 residues before the CDR3 does, leaving the germline J gene to fill in the end. The chain joins TRBV5-1 to TRBJ2-3; 10 nucleotides match TRBD2. The CDR3 extends over 16 amino acids. After removal of 2 bases from V and 7 bases from J, the junction contained 10 bases not matched to a gene. CDR1 is SGHRS, CDR2 YFSETQ, per germline. The CDR3 is CASSFFSSGSQNTQYF. CDR3 bases read: TGCGCCAGCAGCTTTTTCTCTAGCGGGAGTCAAAATACG.

This clone was observed many times. The read ends 3 residues shy of where the CDR3 ends; the end is completed using the germline J gene. The chain is built from TRBV6-2 or TRBV6-3 and TRBJ2-7; D perhaps matches TRBD2 (6 bases). The V gene lost 6 bases and the J gene lost 2 bases, with 20 bases spanning the gap. The CDR3 runs 16 residues. Germline V CDR1 and CDR2: MNHEY, SVGEGT. The CDR3 DNA, read in part, is TGTGCCAGCAGCCCCTTCGGACTAACCTACCCCTACGAG. As protein: CASSPFGLTYPYE. The whole CDR3 protein reads CASSPFGLTYPYEQYF.

This clone was counted only a few times. The read terminates 3 residues ahead of where the CDR3 ends, so the germline J gene completes it. The sample contains more than one DNA sequence encoding this CDR3. The genes are TRBV7-2 and TRBJ1-3; D is unclear. The V gene's germline CDR1 is SGHTA and CDR2 FQGNSA. Trimming took 3 bases from V and 0 from J, leaving 9 bases between them. There are 15 residues in the CDR3. CDR3 amino acids: CASSFDLSSGNTIYF. The part of the CDR3 DNA that was read is TGTGCCAGCAGCTTTGACTTAAGCTCTGGAAACACC.

This clone has at least ten counts. The read falls 3 residues short of the CDR3 end, and the missing part is taken from the germline J gene. The rearrangement uses TRBV7-6 and TRBJ2-1; TRBD1 is a possible D gene (5 bases). The length of the CDR3 is 13 residues. Trimming pared 5 bases from V and 8 bases from J, leaving 13 bases between. CDR1 SGHVS and CDR2 FNYEAQ come from the germline V gene. The DNA read from the CDR3 is TGTGCCAGCAGCCCGAGGCAAGGGGATGAG. This sequence encodes CASSPRQGDE. The complete CDR3 reads CASSPRQGDEQFF.

This clone has a count of ten or more. The CDR3 is cut off 3 residues early in the read; its end comes from the germline J gene. The chain is built from TRBV20-1 and TRBJ2-1, with a tentative D call TRBD1 (6 bases). CDR1 and CDR2 from the germline V gene are DFQATT and SNEGSKA (reference sequence). Trimming cost V 8 bases and J 0 bases, with 11 bases left between them. The CDR3 runs to 13 residues. The CDR3 sequence: CSSQGSSYNEQFF. Partial CDR3 DNA: TGCAGTAGTCAGGGGAGCTCCTACAATGAG.

This clone was counted ten times or more. CDR3 DNA, as far as it was read: TGTGCCTGGAAAGGGACTGGACTCGAG. It translates to CAWKGTGLE. The entire CDR3 is CAWKGTGLEQYF. This chain joins TRBV30 and TRBJ2-7; the D gene is possibly TRBD2 (6 bases). The CDR3 end lies 3 residues beyond the end of the read and is filled in from the germline J gene. The CDR3 is 12 amino acids. Trimming stripped 4 bases from V and 6 bases from J, with 13 bases between. Germline values: CDR1 GTSNPN, CDR2 SVGIG (reference sequence).

This clone has just a few counts. The read ends 3 residues early relative to the CDR3; the germline J gene fills the gap. The J gene is TRBJ1-1, the V gene TRBV7-9; 7 positions match TRBD1. The CDR3 has 14 amino acids. The V gene end was trimmed by 3 bases and the J gene end by 3 bases; junction bases not matched to a gene: 4. Germline-derived CDR1 and CDR2 are SEHNR and FQNEAQ (reference sequence). The CDR3 bases that were read are TGTGCCAGCAGCTTGGGGACAGACTACACTGAA. This sequence encodes CASSLGTDYTE. The complete CDR3 reads CASSLGTDYTEAFF.

To note about this clone: The read terminates 3 residues before the CDR3 end, so the remaining end is supplied by the germline J gene. The rearrangement joins TRBV18 to TRBJ1-2; 8 bases line up with TRBD1. The CDR3 extends over 16 amino acids. Germline assignment: CDR1 KGHSH and CDR2 LQKENI. This CDR3 reads CASSPKDRVDSYDYTF. CDR3 DNA, as far as it was read: TGTGCCAGCTCACCGAAGGACAGGGTAGATTCCTACGAC.

This clone has a count of ten or more. The CDR3 end lies 3 residues beyond the end of the read and is filled in from the germline J gene. J is TRBJ1-1 and V is TRBV19; perhaps TRBD1 as D (6 bases). Germline CDR1 is LNHDA and CDR2 is SQIVND (reference sequence). The CDR3 is 15 residues long. V lost 2 bases to trimming and J lost 7 bases, with 17 bases between them. CDR3 amino acids: CASSINTGYKDEAFF. CDR3 bases read: TGTGCCAGTAGTATAAACACAGGGTACAAGGATGAA.

This clone was seen many times. Read sequence stops 3 residues before the CDR3 end, and the germline J gene provides the missing end. This chain links TRBV5-1 with TRBJ1-4; D gene ambiguous. This CDR3 has 14 residues. Germline CDR1 and CDR2: SGHRS and YFSETQ. This CDR3 reads CASSLATSSMELFF. CDR3 DNA, as far as it was read: TGCGCCAGCAGCTTGGCTACCTCCTCGATGGAA.

In regard to this clone: The read ends 3 residues shy of where the CDR3 ends; the end is completed using the germline J gene. The chain is built from TRBV19 and TRBJ1-5; tentatively, D is TRBD1 (5 bases). This CDR3 spans 13 amino acids. The V gene's germline CDR1 is LNHDA and CDR2 SQIVND (reference sequence). The part of the CDR3 DNA that was read is TGTGCCAGTAGTATCCAGGGCACAGATCCC. The encoded protein is CASSIQGTDP. The complete CDR3 reads CASSIQGTDPQHF.

This clone was seen at least ten times. The read comes to an end 3 residues before the CDR3 does, leaving the germline J gene to fill in the end. The J gene is TRBJ2-1, the V gene TRBV30; D remains ambiguous. The V end was cut by 3 bases, the J end by 1 base, with 7 bases between. The CDR3 extends over 13 amino acids. Germline V lookup: CDR1 GTSNPN, CDR2 SVGIG (reference sequence). The CDR3 loop reads CAWRPGSYNEQFF. The part of the CDR3 DNA that was read is TGTGCCTGGAGGCCGGGTTCCTACAATGAG.

This clone has at least ten counts. Read data end 3 residues before the CDR3 end; the end is taken from the germline J gene. The chain couples TRBV19 to TRBJ2-2; D is perhaps TRBD2 (5 bases). CDR3 length: 16 amino acids. V was trimmed by 6 bases and J by 3 bases, leaving 17 bases between them. Germline CDR1 LNHDA, CDR2 SQIVND (reference sequence). The CDR3 DNA, read in part, is TGTGCCAGTAGATTCAGCGGTCGTCAGGACACCGGGGAG. Protein product: CASRFSGRQDTGE. The CDR3 reads in full as CASRFSGRQDTGELFF.

This clone was counted between two and nine times. The CDR3 end is not reached by the read, which stops 3 residues before it; the germline J gene fills it in. The rearrangement joins TRBV7-9 to TRBJ1-5; D unclear. The ends were cut back, 2 bases at V and 7 bases at J, with 9 bases in the middle. There are 13 residues in the CDR3. Germline CDR1 is SEHNR and CDR2 is FQNEAQ (reference sequence). The sequenced part of the CDR3 DNA is TGTGCCAGCAGCTTATACGGGGAGCAGCCC. Its protein is CASSLYGEQP. The full CDR3 sequence reads CASSLYGEQPQHF. Complete variable domain (other parts from reference TRBV7-9 and TRBJ1-5): DTGVSQNPRHKITKRGQNVTFRCDPISEHNRLYWYRQTLGQGPEFLTYFQNEAQLEKSRLLSDRFSAERPKGSFSTLEIQRTEQGDSAMYLCASSLYGEQPQHFGDGTRLSIL.

There are many counts of this clone. The CDR3 end falls 3 residues outside the read, so it is completed with the germline J gene. The chain uses TRBV20-1 and TRBJ2-7; 8 bases are a match to TRBD2. The V and J ends lost 6 bases and 4 bases, in that order; junction bases with no gene match: 11. Germline values: CDR1 DFQATT, CDR2 SNEGSKA (reference sequence). The CDR3 runs to 14 residues. CDR3 bases read: TGCAGTGCAGAAGAAGGGACTAGGATTTACGAG. This encodes CSAEEGTRIYE. The full CDR3 sequence reads CSAEEGTRIYEQYF.

This clone was seen ten or more times. The read terminates 3 residues before the CDR3 end, so the remaining end is supplied by the germline J gene. This chain links TRBV12-3 or TRBV12-4 with TRBJ1-1; TRBD1 aligns across 11 bases. V was pared by 3 bases and J by 3 bases, with 6 bases of the junction left unmatched. There are 16 residues in the CDR3. This chain's CDR3 is CASSLGQGVRDTEAFF. The CDR3 DNA, read in part, is TGTGCCAGCAGTTTGGGACAGGGGGTCCGGGACACTGAA.

This clone was recorded at least ten times. The read terminates 3 residues ahead of where the CDR3 ends, so the germline J gene completes it. This chain joins TRBV5-5 and TRBJ1-3; D unclear. Germline V lookup: CDR1 SGHKS, CDR2 YYEKEE (reference sequence). This CDR3 region has 14 residues. The ends were cut back, 1 base at V and 2 bases at J, with 7 bases in the middle. CDR3 bases read: TGTGCCAGCAGCTTGAGTAAGGCTGGAAACACC. The encoded protein is CASSLSKAGNT. The full-length CDR3 reads as CASSLSKAGNTIYF.